These 17 T cell receptor beta chains were sequenced from one sample in a study of cytomegalovirus exposure and HLA in healthy donors. The primer mix had 60 Vbeta and 13 Jbeta primers. The table came from immunoSEQ multiplex PCR; TCRdb's copy has only in-frame clones and leaves some out. The sample records 55,000 to 85,000 clones, 75% to 80% being singletons. Source material: PBMCs. The receptor source for this set is a man younger than 30 in good health and CMV-seropositive.

In this sample, this clone turned up once. This rearrangement joins TRBV6-6 to TRBJ2-3; a possible D gene is TRBD1 (7 bases). Germline-derived CDR1 and CDR2 are MNHNY and SVGAGI (reference sequence). V lost 4 bases and J 2 bases, leaving 13 bases between the germline ends. The CDR3 is made up of 15 amino acids. The CDR3 is CASSSRDSLTDTQYF. Written as DNA, the CDR3 is TGTGCCAGCAGTTCGCGGGACAGCCTCACAGATACGCAGTATTTT.

The V gene is TRBV4-1, the J gene TRBJ2-7, with D possibly matching TRBD1 (5 bases). The CDR3 is 16 amino acids. Trimming removed 3 bases at V and 1 base at J, with 16 bases between. Germline CDR1 MGHRA, CDR2 YSYEKL. The CDR3 sequence is CASSQGHGRSSYEQYF. In nucleotides, the CDR3 is TGCGCCAGCAGCCAGGGGCACGGCCGGTCTTCCTACGAGCAGTACTTC.

The rearrangement links TRBV30 to TRBJ1-1; 8 positions match TRBD1. After removal of 5 bases from V and 7 bases from J, the junction contained 6 bases not matched to a gene. This CDR3 spans 12 amino acids. CDR1 GTSNPN and CDR2 SVGIG come from the germline V gene (reference sequence). CDR3 DNA sequence: TGTGCCTGGGGAAGGACAGGGCTTGAAGCTTTCTTT. Translated, it gives CAWGRTGLEAFF.

J is TRBJ2-7 and V is TRBV6-1, with 9 bases identical to TRBD2. Trimming took 0 bases from V and 6 from J; bases not matched to a gene: 6. Germline CDR1 and CDR2: MNHNS and SASEGT. The CDR3 has 15 amino acids. The CDR3 coding sequence is TGTGCCAGCAGTGAAGCGTATAGCGGGAGTTTCGAGCAGTACTTC. The encoded protein is CASSEAYSGSFEQYF.

V gene TRBV7-9 combines with J gene TRBJ2-3; D call uncertain. The V and J ends lost 6 bases and 8 bases respectively, with 12 bases between them. The CDR3 has 12 residues. Germline CDR1 and CDR2: SEHNR and FQNEAQ (reference sequence). The CDR3 protein is CASSPRTSTQYF. CDR3 nucleotides: TGTGCCAGCAGTCCCCGTACAAGTACGCAGTATTTT.

The chain carries TRBV6-1 and TRBJ2-7; D might be TRBD2 (7 bases). V gave up 2 bases and J gave up 2 bases, with 10 bases separating them. Per the germline V gene, CDR1 is MNHNS and CDR2 is SASEGT. This CDR3 is built from 14 residues. CDR3 amino acids: CASSERGAPYEQYF. CDR3 coding DNA: TGTGCCAGCAGTGAACGGGGGGCGCCCTACGAGCAGTACTTC.

The chain employs TRBV2 and TRBJ2-5, with D unclear. Germline assignment: CDR1 SNHLY and CDR2 FYNNEI. This CDR3 is built from 11 residues. V lost 7 bases, J lost 4 bases, and 7 bases lay in between. DNA for the CDR3: TGTGCCAGCAATGGCGGAGAGACCCAGTACTTC. This gives the protein CASNGGETQYF.

This chain uses TRBV6-5 with TRBJ1-5; a possible D gene is TRBD1 (5 bases). The CDR3 consists of 15 residues. Germline V gene lookup returns CDR1 MNHEY and CDR2 SVGAGI. V shed 5 bases and J shed 1 base, with 12 bases lying between them. This chain's CDR3 is CASSAGGGSNQPQHF. CDR3 DNA sequence: TGTGCCAGCAGTGCGGGCGGGGGAAGCAATCAGCCCCAGCATTTT.

The gene calls are TRBV6-5 and TRBJ2-1; D uncertain. The germline V and J ends were trimmed by 0 bases and 4 bases, with 10 bases remaining between them. Germline-derived CDR1 and CDR2 are MNHEY and SVGAGI. The length of the CDR3 is 15 residues. The CDR3 loop is CASSYSSRSYNEQFF. The CDR3, as DNA: TGTGCCAGCAGTTACTCTTCCAGGTCGTACAATGAGCAGTTCTTC.

The CDR3 here is CASSKNPGGNEQYF. CDR3 coding DNA: TGTGCCAGCAGCAAAAATCCGGGAGGAAACGAGCAGTACTTC. The chain has TRBV21-1 and TRBJ2-7; no check of the table's D call, TRBD2, against the DNA was made. TRBV21-1 is marked as a pseudogene. This CDR3 spans 14 amino acids.

V and J are TRBV5-1 and TRBJ1-3; 9 bases are shared with TRBD1. Trimming at V came to 7 bases and at J to 2 bases, leaving 1 base not matched to a gene. There are 13 residues in the CDR3. The germline gives CDR1 SGHRS, CDR2 YFSETQ. The CDR3 sequence is CASGTGTGNTIYF. The CDR3 DNA sequence: TGCGCCAGCGGGACAGGGACTGGAAACACCATATATTTT.

This clone was recorded a few times. The CDR3 DNA reads TGTGCCAGCAATCTAGCCTTGGGCATGAACACTGAAGCTTTCTTT. It yields the protein CASNLALGMNTEAFF. The gene calls are TRBV28 and TRBJ1-1, with no clear D. V was clipped by 7 bases and J by 0 bases, with 15 bases between them. The CDR3 loop spans 15 amino acids. Per germline, CDR1 MDHEN and CDR2 SYDVKM.

The chain recombines TRBV7-6 with TRBJ2-7; D perhaps matches TRBD2 (5 bases). CDR1 SGHVS and CDR2 FNYEAQ come from the germline V gene. V shed 4 bases and J shed 2 bases, with 18 bases lying between them. CDR3 length: 16 amino acids. CDR3 sequence: CASSSAPASPAYEQYF. The CDR3, as DNA: TGTGCCAGCAGCTCCGCCCCCGCTAGCCCAGCCTACGAGCAGTACTTC.

The rearrangement uses TRBV2 and TRBJ1-2; TRBD1 might be the D (6 bases). V gave up 5 bases and J gave up 3 bases, with 10 bases separating them. Per germline, CDR1 SNHLY and CDR2 FYNNEI. The CDR3 runs 13 residues. In DNA, the CDR3 is TGTGCCAGCAGTCCCGCAGGGGACTATGGCTACACCTTC. Its translation is CASSPAGDYGYTF.

The V and J genes are TRBV12-5 and TRBJ1-2; D unresolved. Trimming removed 6 bases at V and 8 bases at J, with 16 bases between. Germline V CDR1 and CDR2: LGHNT, FRNRAP. The CDR3 has 13 amino acids. The CDR3 loop is CASGLRLLHGYTF. The CDR3 coding sequence is TGTGCTAGTGGACTCAGACTTCTACACGGCTACACCTTC.

This clone was detected only a few times. This chain joins TRBV6-5 and TRBJ2-7, with D possibly matching TRBD1 (5 bases). Trimming took off 0 bases at V and 5 bases at J, with 14 bases between the two ends. This CDR3 region has 15 residues. Germline CDR1 MNHEY, CDR2 SVGAGI. CDR3 region: CASSYSIQGSDEQYF. In DNA, the CDR3 is TGTGCCAGCAGTTACTCGATCCAGGGAAGCGACGAGCAGTACTTC.

The gene calls are TRBV4-1 and TRBJ2-5, with a possible D match to TRBD2 (7 bases). Germline V gene data show CDR1 as MGHRA and CDR2 as YSYEKL. The ends were cut back, 4 bases at V and 5 bases at J, with 17 bases in the middle. The CDR3 totals 15 residues. The CDR3 reads CASSLGGGARETQYF. The CDR3 DNA reads TGCGCCAGCAGCCTGGGTGGGGGGGCGCGGGAGACCCAGTACTTC.